The rows below give T cell receptor beta chains drawn from one sample of a study of T cells in Graves' hyperthyroidism and ophthalmopathy. TCRdb recomputed calls from the multiplex PCR reads with MiXCR, one row per CDR3 protein. The repertoire includes approximately 590,000 distinct CDR3 sequences, 15% to 19% of them detected once, and around 7.3% sits in the top ten. The sequenced material came from blood. The receptor source for this set is a woman aged 30 to 39 with Graves' hyperthyroidism. The CDR3 runs from the conserved cysteine through the conserved F or W. The D gene is left open where the match is weak. Size is stated for part of the rows, as once, few or many counts, or as a class when the clone is expanded.

d_call j_call clone_size v_call cdr3_nt cdr3_aa
- TRBJ1-5 - TRBV6-1 TGTGCCAGCAGTGAACTTAGGGCCGAATATAGCAATCAGCCCCAGCATTTT CASSELRAEYSNQPQHF
- TRBJ2-5 - TRBV9 TGTGCCAGCAGCGTAGATTTGGTAGAGACCCAGTACTTC CASSVDLVETQYF
TRBD1 TRBJ1-6 - TRBV12-3/TRBV12-4 TGTGCCAGCAGTTCACAGGGGGCGCGAAATTCACCCCTCCACTTT CASSSQGARNSPLHF
- TRBJ1-5 few TRBV7-9 TGTACCAGCAGCTTAGGTTTGGAGGGCAATCAGCCCCAGCATTTT CTSSLGLEGNQPQHF
- TRBJ1-3 - TRBV30 TGTGCCTGGAAAGATAAAGGAAACACCATATATTTT CAWKDKGNTIYF
- TRBJ1-1 many TRBV30 TGTGCCTGGACCCCCTTCGAGGGGCGAAACACTGAAGCTTTCTTT CAWTPFEGRNTEAFF
TRBD2 TRBJ2-1 many TRBV27 TGTGCCAGCAGTTTATCGAGGACGGGAGGGCCTGGTGAGCAGTTCTTC CASSLSRTGGPGEQFF
TRBD2 TRBJ2-5 many TRBV30 TGTGCCGGCTGGGGGGGTCGCGAGACCCAGTACTTC CAGWGGRETQYF
- TRBJ2-2 few TRBV7-6 TGTGCCAGCAGCTTAGCACCCCCGCGGGAACACGGGGAGCTGTTTTTT CASSLAPPREHGELFF
- TRBJ2-7 - TRBV15 TGTGCCACCAGCAGAGACAGGAGGAGCTCCTACGAGCAGTACTTC CATSRDRRSSYEQYF
- TRBJ2-3 many TRBV5-8 TGTGCCAGCAGCGCCTCTAGCACAGATACGCAGTATTTT CASSASSTDTQYF
- TRBJ2-2 few TRBV27 TGTGCCAGCAGACCTAGGACTGCCGAAAACACCGGGGAGCTGTTTTTT CASRPRTAENTGELFF
- TRBJ2-1 many TRBV12-3/TRBV12-4 TGTGCCAGCAGTTCCCTCGCGGGGAGCGAGGAGCAGTTCTTC CASSSLAGSEEQFF
TRBD2 TRBJ2-3 many TRBV5-1 TGCGCCGGATCTAGCGGGAGGGCCGGAGGTGGAGATACGCAGTATTTT CAGSSGRAGGGDTQYF